The present TCR beta chain was sequenced within a study of human T cells and chemical hapten exposure. Study as a whole: DPC 0.01% went on the upper back by patch test, with reading at 6 days.

V was pared by 3 bases and J by 4 bases, with 10 bases between. Germline V gene lookup returns CDR1 SEHNR and CDR2 FQNEAQ (reference sequence). The CDR3 extends over 14 amino acids. Time point in this sample: patch test 2, 6 weeks after DPC sensitization. The treatment here: therapeutic diphenylcyclopropenone sensitization with weekly scalp DPC. One entry per CDR3 protein, called by TCRdb with MiXCR from the RACE reads. The sample has 65,000 to 100,000 distinct CDR3 sequences, less than 8.5% seen once; the top ten hold 1% to 1.5%. This clonotype was seen a few times. Sequencing used whole blood, obtained in connection with sensitization to the hapten diphenylcyclopropenone (DPC). The clonotype comes from a woman in her twenties or thirties with alopecia areata. Some clones in this sample may be carry-over from other donors' samples. The rearrangement uses TRBV7-9 and TRBJ1-5; D not resolved. Here the CDR3 reads CASSFGPVNQPQHF. CDR3 DNA sequence: TGTGCCAGCAGCTTCGGTCCCGTAAATCAGCCCCAGCATTTT.